The rows below give T cell receptor beta chains drawn from one sample of a study of blood T cell repertoires in COVID-19. The repertoire was sequenced with immunoSEQ multiplex PCR; TCRdb's copy has only in-frame clones and lacks some. In the table there are some 340,000 clones, 90% to 95% of which are singletons. The sample taken for sequencing was PBMCs or T cells enriched from blood (not recorded which). The receptors were sampled from a woman aged 25-40 years who had been exposed to COVID-19. The CDR3 runs from the conserved cysteine through the conserved F or W. Fields, in order: clone size, V gene, D gene, J gene, CDR3 protein, CDR3 DNA. A D gene is named only where the DNA matches it firmly. The size of a clone is reported for some rows only, either as once, few or many, or as a class for expanded clones.

>NA|TRBV5-1|NA|TRBJ1-4
CASSLSLGRGEKLFF
TGCGCCAGCAGCTTGTCTTTGGGGAGGGGTGAAAAACTGTTTTTT
>once|TRBV11-2|NA|TRBJ2-7
CASSSPGPSYEQYF
TGTGCCAGCAGCTCCCCAGGCCCCTCCTACGAGCAGTACTTC
>NA|TRBV3-1/TRBV3-2|NA|TRBJ2-5
CASSQVAETQYF
TGTGCCAGCAGCCAAGTGGCAGAGACCCAGTACTTC
>NA|TRBV7-8|NA|TRBJ1-2
CASSLALWQGSNYGYTF
TGTGCCAGCAGCTTAGCGTTATGGCAGGGGAGTAACTATGGCTACACCTTC
>NA|TRBV5-4|TRBD1|TRBJ1-2
CASSGAPTGESSELYGYTF
TGTGCCAGCAGCGGGGCCCCGACAGGGGAATCTTCCGAGCTATATGGCTACACCTTC
>NA|TRBV27|TRBD1|TRBJ1-1
CASVREGATEAFF
TGTGCCAGCGTACGGGAGGGGGCAACTGAAGCTTTCTTT
>NA|TRBV20-1|TRBD2|TRBJ2-3
CSASALAGGPTDTQYF
TGCAGTGCTAGTGCCTTAGCGGGGGGGCCGACAGATACGCAGTATTTT
>NA|TRBV7-2|NA|TRBJ1-4
CASSFSNEKLFF
TGTGCCAGCAGCTTCAGTAATGAAAAACTGTTTTTT
>NA|TRBV6-4|NA|TRBJ1-2
CASRSPHIGYTF
TGTGCCAGCAGGAGCCCCCATATCGGCTACACCTTC
>NA|TRBV19|TRBD2|TRBJ2-7
CASGTSGGYEQYF
TGTGCCAGTGGGACTAGCGGGGGTTACGAGCAGTACTTC
>once|TRBV7-9|NA|TRBJ2-2
CASSFNRDTGELFF
TGTGCCAGCAGCTTTAATCGGGACACCGGGGAGCTGTTTTTT
>NA|TRBV10-3|NA|TRBJ2-2
CAISETGYTGELFF
TGTGCCATCAGTGAAACAGGATACACCGGGGAGCTGTTTTTT
>NA|TRBV6-5|TRBD2|TRBJ2-1
CASSDRSGGYNEQFF
TGTGCCAGCAGCGATCGGAGCGGGGGCTACAATGAGCAGTTCTTC
>NA|TRBV6-5|NA|TRBJ2-7
CASSYRGHRYEQYF
TGTGCCAGCAGTTACCGTGGGCATCGCTACGAGCAGTACTTC
>NA|TRBV6-1|NA|TRBJ1-2
CASSDRVDYGYTF
TGTGCCAGCAGTGACAGGGTGGACTATGGCTACACCTTC
>NA|TRBV4-1|NA|TRBJ2-7
CASSQDTSSYEQYF
TGCGCCAGCAGCCAGGACACCAGCTCCTACGAGCAGTACTTC
>NA|TRBV12-3/TRBV12-4|NA|TRBJ1-2
CASSPALWGYTF
TGTGCCAGCAGTCCCGCCCTATGGGGCTACACCTTC
>NA|TRBV30|NA|TRBJ1-1
CAWNPGDMNTEAFF
TGTGCCTGGAATCCAGGGGATATGAACACTGAAGCTTTCTTT
>many|TRBV4-3|TRBD1|TRBJ2-7
CASSQDSRGRGYEQYF
TGCGCCAGCAGCCAGGACTCCAGGGGGCGAGGCTACGAGCAGTACTTC
>NA|TRBV3-1/TRBV3-2|TRBD2|TRBJ2-1
CASRGLAGGTYIHEQFF
TGTGCCAGCAGGGGACTAGCGGGGGGGACCTACATCCATGAGCAGTTCTTC
>NA|TRBV10-3|TRBD2|TRBJ2-1
CAISDSVAGGHDEQFF
TGTGCCATCAGTGATAGCGTGGCGGGGGGCCACGATGAGCAGTTCTTC
>NA|TRBV25-1|NA|TRBJ1-5
CASSLAGINQPQHF
TGTGCCAGCAGTCTCGCGGGGATCAATCAGCCCCAGCATTTT
>NA|TRBV5-6|NA|TRBJ1-1
CASSPEGGRVTEAFF
TGTGCCAGCAGCCCCGAGGGGGGGCGGGTAACTGAAGCTTTCTTT
>once|TRBV7-4|NA|TRBJ1-6
CASSLVDRPELNSPLHF
TGTGCCAGCAGCTTAGTAGACAGGCCCGAGTTAAATTCACCCCTCCACTTT
>NA|TRBV7-9|NA|TRBJ1-1
CASSNQAGASVF
TGTGCCAGCAGCAATCAGGCAGGTGCCTCAGTCTTT
>NA|TRBV5-1|TRBD1|TRBJ2-7
CASSKGRGQGPHEQYF
TGCGCCAGCAGCAAGGGTCGTGGACAGGGTCCCCACGAGCAGTACTTC
>NA|TRBV11-3|NA|TRBJ1-5
CASSLGQRYSNQPQHF
TGTGCCAGCAGCTTAGGACAGCGCTATAGCAATCAGCCCCAGCATTTT
>NA|TRBV7-2|NA|TRBJ1-6
CASRPDSYNSPLHF
TGTGCCAGCAGACCAGACAGTTATAATTCACCCCTCCACTTT
>NA|TRBV7-6|TRBD1|TRBJ1-4
CASSQGVQGLGEKLFF
TGTGCCAGCAGCCAGGGGGTCCAGGGGTTGGGTGAAAAACTGTTTTTT
>once|TRBV11-1|TRBD1|TRBJ2-1
CASSLRQGGEQFF
TGTGCCAGCAGCCTCCGACAGGGCGGCGAGCAGTTCTTC
>NA|TRBV24-1|NA|TRBJ1-2
CATSDSTGGYTF
TGTGCCACCAGTGATTCCACAGGGGGCTACACCTTC
>NA|TRBV5-1|TRBD1|TRBJ2-5
CASSLVDRGVQETQYF
TGCGCCAGCAGCTTGGTTGACAGGGGAGTCCAAGAGACCCAGTACTTC
>NA|TRBV9|NA|TRBJ1-3
CASSSPGTWNTIYF
TGTGCCAGCAGCTCCCCCGGGACTTGGAACACCATATATTTT
>NA|TRBV5-6|TRBD1|TRBJ1-2
CASSFRDRGTLYGYTF
TGTGCCAGCAGCTTCCGGGACAGGGGGACCCTCTATGGCTACACCTTC
>NA|TRBV5-6|NA|TRBJ2-1
CASSLFAGASFNEQFF
TGTGCCAGCAGCTTGTTTGCGGGGGCCTCTTTCAATGAGCAGTTCTTC
>NA|TRBV6-5|TRBD1|TRBJ1-2
CASSYSTGTGYTF
TGTGCCAGCAGTTACTCGACAGGGACCGGCTACACCTTC
>NA|TRBV10-3|NA|TRBJ1-1
CAIRGNTEAFF
TGTGCCATAAGAGGGAACACTGAAGCTTTCTTT
>NA|TRBV10-3|NA|TRBJ1-2
CAISESARGNYGYTF
TGTGCCATCAGTGAGTCGGCTAGGGGGAACTATGGCTACACCTTC
>NA|TRBV9|NA|TRBJ1-3
CASSVDAQPGNTIYF
TGTGCCAGCAGCGTAGACGCACAACCTGGAAACACCATATATTTT
>NA|TRBV2|TRBD1|TRBJ1-2
CADHAGTGVGRGYTF
TGTGCCGATCACGCCGGGACAGGGGTTGGACGTGGCTACACCTTC
>once|TRBV2|TRBD2|TRBJ2-1
CASHRSGGAWNEQFF
TGTGCCAGCCACCGAAGCGGGGGGGCCTGGAATGAGCAGTTCTTC
>NA|TRBV2|NA|TRBJ1-1
CASKGVDTEAFF
TGTGCCAGCAAGGGGGTGGACACTGAAGCTTTCTTT
>NA|TRBV28|NA|TRBJ1-6
CASSSFRPSYNSPLHF
TGTGCCAGCAGTTCATTCAGGCCCTCCTATAATTCACCCCTCCACTTT
>NA|TRBV6-5|NA|TRBJ2-7
CASQIEGGGTYEQYF
TGTGCCAGCCAAATTGAGGGCGGGGGCACGTACGAGCAGTACTTC
>NA|TRBV11-3|TRBD1|TRBJ2-7
CASSLRGTGLYEQYF
TGTGCCAGCAGCCTACGGGGGACAGGACTCTACGAGCAGTACTTC
>NA|TRBV3-1/TRBV3-2|NA|TRBJ1-2
CASSQGATTNYGYTF
TGTGCCAGCAGCCAAGGGGCTACAACTAACTATGGCTACACCTTC
>few|TRBV7-8|NA|TRBJ2-7
CASSLEQISYEQYF
TGTGCCAGCAGCTTAGAACAGATCTCCTACGAGCAGTACTTC
>NA|TRBV18|TRBD1|TRBJ1-1
CASSPRRTGFLNTEAFF
TGTGCCAGCTCACCACGGAGGACAGGCTTTTTGAACACTGAAGCTTTCTTT
>NA|TRBV2|NA|TRBJ1-4
CASSWTATNEKLFF
TGTGCCAGCAGTTGGACAGCAACTAATGAAAAACTGTTTTTT
>NA|TRBV6-5|NA|TRBJ1-5
CASRGGPSNQPQHF
TGTGCCAGTCGCGGGGGGCCCTCCAATCAGCCCCAGCATTTT
>once|TRBV3-1/TRBV3-2|TRBD2|TRBJ2-1
CASSHGGMNEQFF
TGTGCCAGCAGCCACGGGGGGATGAATGAGCAGTTCTTC
>NA|TRBV19|TRBD1|TRBJ2-1
CASSTTGGSTNEQFF
TGTGCCAGTAGTACGACAGGGGGTTCCACAAATGAGCAGTTCTTC